This T cell receptor (beta chain) was sequenced for a study of regulatory T cells in long-lasting Graves disease. Overall study findings and caveats: Lower TCR diversity was seen in persistent Graves' patients than in newly diagnosed ones.

Notes on this clonotype: Antigen specificity is unknown.

Building the TCR beta libraries relied on iRepertoire HTBI primers, and CDR3 regions underwent Arm-PCR. TCRdb used MiXCR to reprocess the multiplex PCR reads, holding one entry per CDR3 protein. Counted here are about 300,000 distinct CDR3 sequences, 18% occurring once; the ten biggest clones make up approximately 35%. The time point here: newly diagnosed GD, antithyroid drugs for less than 3 months. The TCR library used RNA extracted from PBMCs. Trimming cost V 7 bases and J 6 bases; bases outside gene matches: 6. Germline V gives CDR1 SEHNR, CDR2 FQNEAQ (reference sequence). The CDR3 totals 13 residues.

Here the sequenced sample was peripheral blood mononuclear cells (PBMCs), taken at new diagnosis, from a patient treated with antithyroid drugs. This sequence originates from a female donor with Graves disease. The V call is TRBV7-9, the J call TRBJ2-3; 8 bases agree with TRBD1. The CDR3 is CASIARQGDTQYF. The DNA of the CDR3 is TGTGCCAGCATCGCCCGACAGGGGGATACGCAGTATTTT. Together with reference TRBV7-9 and TRBJ2-3, the CDR3 gives the full variable domain: DTGVSQNPRHKITKRGQNVTFRCDPISEHNRLYWYRQTLGQGPEFLTYFQNEAQLEKSRLLSDRFSAERPKGSFSTLEIQRTEQGDSAMYLCASIARQGDTQYFGPGTRLTVL.